This T cell receptor beta chain stems from a study of shared clonotypes between healthy human individuals. Overall study findings and caveats: Donor scarcity curtailed the genetic and exposure-history diversity represented herein. Generation probabilities were higher for clonotypes shared across all four sorted-subset donors than for unshared ones.

The CDR3 covers 16 residues. Per germline, CDR1 LNHDA and CDR2 SQIVND (reference sequence). Trimming removed 4 bases at V and 3 bases at J, with 17 bases between. TCRdb's table, derived via immunoSEQ multiplex PCR, lists solely in-frame clones and lacks some. This sample yields 600,000 to 750,000 clones, of which 80% to 95% are seen a single time; about 34% belongs to the top ten. Notes on this clone: Its specificity is unknown.

This receptor was obtained from a man younger than 30 in good health. Some clones in this sample may be carry-over from other donors' samples. The chain combines TRBV19 with TRBJ2-3, with D tentatively TRBD1 (6 bases). The sequenced sample was memory CD8+ T cells from PBMCs. Subset here: CD45RO+ cells pooled with CCR7-negative TemRA cells. The CDR3 spells CASSTPRQEGTDTQYF. CDR3 coding DNA: TGTGCCAGTAGTACCCCACGACAGGAAGGGACAGATACGCAGTATTTT.